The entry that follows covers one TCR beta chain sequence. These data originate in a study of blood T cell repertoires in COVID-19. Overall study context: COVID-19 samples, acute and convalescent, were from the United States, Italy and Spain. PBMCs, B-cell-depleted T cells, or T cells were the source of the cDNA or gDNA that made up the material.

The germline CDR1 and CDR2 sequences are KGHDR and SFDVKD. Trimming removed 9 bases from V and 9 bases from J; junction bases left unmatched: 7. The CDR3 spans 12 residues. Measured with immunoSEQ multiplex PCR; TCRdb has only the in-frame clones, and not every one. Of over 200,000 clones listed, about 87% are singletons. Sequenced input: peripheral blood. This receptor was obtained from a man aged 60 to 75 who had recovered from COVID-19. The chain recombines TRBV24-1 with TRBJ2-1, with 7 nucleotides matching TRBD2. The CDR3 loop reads CATATGLGEQFF. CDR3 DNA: TGTGCCACCGCTACCGGACTAGGTGAGCAGTTCTTC.